The next 26 T cell receptor beta chains were all read from a single sample in a study of identical twins. TCRdb re-derived calls from the 5' RACE reads in MiXCR, one entry per CDR3 protein. The sample has 500,000 to 550,000 distinct CDR3 sequences; approximately 22% are singletons. A further study also used this sample, focusing on T cells expressing NK-cell markers.

What was sequenced was CD4+ T cells sorted from blood. Receptors were obtained from a woman aged 18 to 35 in good health.

This CDR3 reads CASSLLTASGGGGTDTQYF. The DNA of the CDR3 is TGCGCCAGCAGCTTGTTAACGGCTAGCGGGGGCGGGGGCACAGATACGCAGTATTTT. This rearrangement joins TRBV5-1 to TRBJ2-3; 10 bases are a match to TRBD2. Germline trimming cut 1 base from V and 1 base from J; bases unmatched to any gene: 12. From germline, CDR1 is SGHRS and CDR2 YFSETQ. CDR3 length: 19 amino acids.

The gene calls are TRBV7-9 and TRBJ1-2; D unclear. The germline V gene has CDR1 SEHNR and CDR2 FQNEAQ (reference sequence). The CDR3 contains 15 residues. V shed 1 base and J shed 3 bases, with 12 bases lying between them. The CDR3 spells CASSLERGSDYGYTF. The CDR3, as DNA: TGTGCCAGCAGCTTAGAGCGGGGATCTGACTATGGCTACACCTTC.

This clonotype has a handful of counts. The chain has TRBV5-6 and TRBJ2-3; D is tentatively TRBD1 or TRBD2 (5 bases each). This CDR3 contains 16 residues. Germline CDR1 and CDR2: SGHDT and YYEEEE. V lost 7 bases, J lost 1 base, and 19 bases lay in between. The CDR3 reads CASSQEGYRGTDTQYF. The CDR3 region has the DNA TGTGCCAGCTCTCAAGAGGGGTATAGGGGCACAGATACGCAGTATTTT.

The V gene is TRBV7-3, the J gene TRBJ2-2; 9 bases line up with TRBD2. The CDR3 spans 15 residues. Germline lookup yields CDR1 SGHTA and CDR2 FQGTGA. After removal of 7 bases from V and 4 bases from J, the junction contained 7 bases not matched to a gene. Written as DNA, the CDR3 is TGTGCCAGCAAACTAGCGGGCCTGATCACCGGGGAGCTGTTTTTT. Translating gives CASKLAGLITGELFF.

CDR3 coding DNA: TGTGCCAGCAGTTTATTACGGCTGGTCAAGGTAGAGCAGTACTTC. Translation: CASSLLRLVKVEQYF. V usage is TRBV6-5 and J usage is TRBJ2-7; D remains ambiguous. Per the germline V gene, CDR1 is MNHEY and CDR2 is SVGAGI. The CDR3 runs to 15 residues. Trimming cost V 4 bases and J 7 bases, with 20 bases left between them.

The chain carries TRBV18 and TRBJ2-7, with 8 bases identical to TRBD1. The germline V gene has CDR1 KGHSH and CDR2 LQKENI. This CDR3 comprises 12 residues. Trimming took 3 bases from V and 5 from J; bases not matched to a gene: 0. The chain's CDR3 is CASSPDRDEQYF. The CDR3 bases are TGTGCCAGCTCACCGGACAGGGACGAGCAGTACTTC.

The V gene is TRBV5-1, the J gene TRBJ2-3; tentatively, D is TRBD2 (5 bases). Trimming left V 6 bases short and J 2 bases short, with 13 bases between. This CDR3 spans 14 amino acids. CDR1 and CDR2 from the germline V gene are SGHRS and YFSETQ. The CDR3 DNA follows: TGCGCCAGCACCCCCGGGGTTCCCACAGATACGCAGTATTTT. Its protein is CASTPGVPTDTQYF.

The genes are TRBV5-1 and TRBJ1-2; TRBD1 aligns across 9 bases. The CDR3 totals 14 residues. V lost 3 bases, J lost 5 bases, and 5 bases stayed unmatched. The germline V gene has CDR1 SGHRS and CDR2 YFSETQ. In DNA form, the CDR3 reads TGCGCCAGCAGCTGGGAGGGACAGGGTTATGGCTACACCTTC. Translation: CASSWEGQGYGYTF. The full variable domain, its missing parts supplied by reference TRBV5-1 and TRBJ1-2, is KAGVTQTPRYLIKTRGQQVTLSCSPISGHRSVSWYQQTPGQGLQFLFEYFSETQRNKGNFPGRFSGRQFSNSRSEMNVSTLELGDSALYLCASSWEGQGYGYTFGSGTRLTVV.

J is TRBJ2-3 and V is TRBV3-2; the table calls TRBD2, which could not be checked here. TRBV3-2 is listed as a pseudogene. This CDR3 has 17 residues. The CDR3 loop is CACCLQPSGVPTDTQYF. DNA for the CDR3: TGTGCCTGCTGCCTACAACCTAGCGGGGTGCCCACAGATACGCAGTATTTT.

The table lists this clonotype with a few counts. The rearrangement uses TRBV20-1 and TRBJ1-5; maybe TRBD1 (6 bases). The CDR3 contains 14 residues. The V gene's germline CDR1 is DFQATT and CDR2 SNEGSKA (reference sequence). The V gene lost 3 bases and the J gene lost 4 bases, with 13 bases spanning the gap. The CDR3 DNA is TGCAGTGCTAGGGCAGGGGCTATTAATCAGCCCCAGCATTTT. Protein product: CSARAGAINQPQHF.

This clonotype was picked up a small number of times. V gene TRBV20-1 combines with J gene TRBJ2-7, with 9 nucleotides matching TRBD1. The CDR3 is made up of 13 amino acids. Germline V gene sequence: CDR1 DFQATT, CDR2 SNEGSKA (reference sequence). V shed 5 bases and J 7 bases; nucleotides not matched to a gene: 9. The CDR3 DNA follows: TGCAGTGCTGTACAGGGGGCGCCGTGGGAGCAGTACTTC. It specifies CSAVQGAPWEQYF.

The chain has TRBV10-3 and TRBJ2-1; 8 positions agree with TRBD2. V dropped 0 bases and J dropped 3; count of bases not matched to a gene: 7. This CDR3 is 17 amino acids long. Per germline, CDR1 ENHRY and CDR2 SYGVKD. This CDR3 reads CAISESRIAGFYNEQFF. CDR3 nucleotide sequence: TGTGCCATCAGTGAGTCGAGAATAGCGGGGTTCTACAATGAGCAGTTCTTC.

There are a few counts of this clonotype. The chain carries TRBV6-1 and TRBJ2-2; TRBD1 might be the D (5 bases). This CDR3 contains 15 residues. The germline CDR1 and CDR2 sequences are MNHNS and SASEGT. V was trimmed by 7 bases and J by 0 bases, leaving 12 bases between them. This chain's CDR3 is CASKDSFANTGELFF. CDR3 sequence (DNA): TGTGCCAGCAAAGACAGCTTCGCGAACACCGGGGAGCTGTTTTTT.

The gene calls are TRBV5-6 and TRBJ1-4, with D unclear. This CDR3 spans 14 amino acids. V was pared by 2 bases and J by 6 bases, with 11 bases between. Germline CDR1 is SGHDT and CDR2 is YYEEEE. CDR3: CASSLAQSYEKLFF. DNA for the CDR3: TGTGCCAGCAGCTTAGCACAATCCTATGAAAAACTGTTTTTT.

This clonotype was detected only a few times. The chain carries TRBV5-1 and TRBJ2-1; D possibly matches TRBD1 or TRBD2 (6 bases each). Per germline, CDR1 SGHRS and CDR2 YFSETQ. The germline V and J ends were trimmed by 2 bases and 2 bases, with 11 bases remaining between them. The CDR3 spans 15 residues. The CDR3 DNA reads TGCGCCAGCAGCTTTCGGGGGCCAACCTACAATGAGCAGTTCTTC. It codes for CASSFRGPTYNEQFF.

The V gene is TRBV6-1, the J gene TRBJ1-5, with D possibly being TRBD1 (6 bases). The end of the DNA fits TRBJ2-3 better, so the J call may be wrong. There are 12 residues in the CDR3. Germline V gene sequence: CDR1 MNHNS, CDR2 SASEGT. CDR3 nucleotides: TGTGCCAGCAGTGAAGCGGGGGACAAGCAGTATTTT. Amino acids: CASSEAGDKQYF.

This chain joins TRBV20-1 and TRBJ2-1; the match to TRBD2 covers 10 bases. Losses at the gene ends were 2 bases for V and 9 bases for J; bases not matched to a gene: 10. The CDR3 length is 15 residues. Germline lookup yields CDR1 DFQATT and CDR2 SNEGSKA (reference sequence). Here the CDR3 DNA reads TGCAGTGCTAGACTATCGAGCGGGAGGGCCGCTGAGCAGTTCTTC. Protein: CSARLSSGRAAEQFF.

This clonotype was observed a few times. The chain is built from TRBV2 and TRBJ1-1; no clear D gene. Germline loops: CDR1 SNHLY, CDR2 FYNNEI. V shed 8 bases and J shed 2 bases, with 12 bases lying between them. There are 13 residues in the CDR3. CDR3 nucleotide sequence: TGTGCCAGCGATGACGGGTACAACACTGAAGCTTTCTTT. Its translation: CASDDGYNTEAFF. The full variable domain, completed using reference TRBV2 and TRBJ1-1, is EPEVTQTPSHQVTQMGQEVILRCVPISNHLYFYWYRQILGQKVEFLVSFYNNEISEKSEIFDDQFSVERPDGSNFTLKIRSTKLEDSAMYFCASDDGYNTEAFFGQGTRLTVV.

The chain employs TRBV19 and TRBJ1-1; D not resolved. This CDR3 has 14 amino acids. Germline CDR1 is LNHDA and CDR2 is SQIVND (reference sequence). Trimming pared 10 bases from V and 3 bases from J, leaving 18 bases between. CDR3 region: CATHTSPGDTEAFF. The DNA for the CDR3 is TGTGCCACCCATACGTCTCCCGGTGACACTGAAGCTTTCTTT.

V usage is TRBV27 and J usage is TRBJ1-2; 7 bases agree with TRBD1. CDR3 length equals 15 residues. The junction had 9 bases not matched to a gene; V was cut back by 5 bases and J by 3 bases. Germline CDR1 MNHEY, CDR2 SMNVEV (reference sequence). Here the CDR3 reads CASSPWGRGDYGYTF. The CDR3, as DNA: TGTGCCAGCAGTCCCTGGGGCAGGGGGGACTATGGCTACACCTTC.

This clonotype was recorded a few times. The rearrangement joins TRBV4-3 to TRBJ1-4; no reliable D call. The CDR3 loop spans 16 amino acids. Germline V gene lookup returns CDR1 LGHNA and CDR2 YSLEER. The ends were cut back, 0 bases at V and 2 bases at J, with 10 bases in the middle. The CDR3 nucleotides read TGCGCCAGCAGCCAAGATTACGGCAGGACTAATGAAAAACTGTTTTTT. It yields the protein CASSQDYGRTNEKLFF.

The genes are TRBV20-1 and TRBJ2-7; no clear D gene. This CDR3 has 11 amino acids. Germline V gene lookup returns CDR1 DFQATT and CDR2 SNEGSKA (reference sequence). The V end lost 4 bases, the J end lost 9 bases, and 13 bases lay between the germline ends. The DNA for the CDR3 is TGCAGTGCTAATCGAGCGTCGGTGCAGTACTTC. Residues: CSANRASVQYF.

The genes are TRBV4-3 and TRBJ2-4; D ambiguous. Trimming cost V 2 bases and J 0 bases, with 11 bases left between them. The CDR3 contains 16 residues. CDR1 and CDR2 (germline): LGHNA, YSLEER. CDR3 amino acids: CASSQHTNIAKNIQYF. The CDR3 nucleotides are TGCGCCAGCAGCCAACACACAAATATAGCCAAAAACATTCAGTACTTC.

V is TRBV6-5 and J is TRBJ2-1, with TRBD2 as a possible D gene (5 bases). Germline CDR1 MNHEY, CDR2 SVGAGI. The CDR3 totals 13 residues. V shed 2 bases and J shed 4 bases, with 6 bases lying between them. The CDR3 DNA reads as TGTGCCAGCAGTTACGACTATTACAATGAGCAGTTCTTC. Amino acid sequence: CASSYDYYNEQFF.

The chain couples TRBV20-1 to TRBJ2-7, with 9 bases aligning to TRBD1. The CDR3 covers 14 residues. Trimming cost V 0 bases and J 3 bases; bases outside gene matches: 3. From germline, CDR1 is DFQATT and CDR2 SNEGSKA (reference sequence). CDR3 bases: TGCAGTGCTAGAGATAGGACAGGGGTCTACGAGCAGTACTTC. Protein sequence: CSARDRTGVYEQYF.

This clonotype showed up many times. V gene TRBV5-1 combines with J gene TRBJ1-1, with 10 bases fitting TRBD1. The V and J ends lost 4 bases and 7 bases, in that order; junction bases with no gene match: 1. This CDR3 is 12 amino acids long. Per the germline V gene, CDR1 is SGHRS and CDR2 is YFSETQ. The CDR3 sequence is CASSGDRGEAFF. In DNA, the CDR3 is TGCGCCAGCAGCGGGGACAGGGGTGAAGCTTTCTTT.